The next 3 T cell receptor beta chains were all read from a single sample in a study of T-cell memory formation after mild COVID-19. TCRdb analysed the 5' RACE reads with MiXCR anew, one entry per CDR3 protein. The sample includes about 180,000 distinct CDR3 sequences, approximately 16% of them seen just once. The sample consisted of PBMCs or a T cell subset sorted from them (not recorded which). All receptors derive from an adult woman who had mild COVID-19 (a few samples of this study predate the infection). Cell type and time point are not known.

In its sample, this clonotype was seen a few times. The CDR3 reads CSARDRGRTDTQYF. For the CDR3, the DNA is TGCAGTGCTCGGGACAGGGGGCGCACAGATACGCAGTATTTT. This chain links TRBV20-1 with TRBJ2-3; 12 bases align to TRBD1. V gave up 5 bases and J gave up 1 base; unmatched junction bases: 1. The CDR3 is 14 amino acids. The germline CDR1 and CDR2 sequences are DFQATT and SNEGSKA (reference sequence).

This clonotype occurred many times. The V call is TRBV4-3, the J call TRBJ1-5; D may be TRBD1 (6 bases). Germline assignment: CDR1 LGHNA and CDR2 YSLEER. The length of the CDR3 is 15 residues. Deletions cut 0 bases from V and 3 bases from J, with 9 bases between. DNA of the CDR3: TGCGCCAGCAGCCAAGAGCAGGGGAACAATCAGCCCCAGCATTTT. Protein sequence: CASSQEQGNNQPQHF.

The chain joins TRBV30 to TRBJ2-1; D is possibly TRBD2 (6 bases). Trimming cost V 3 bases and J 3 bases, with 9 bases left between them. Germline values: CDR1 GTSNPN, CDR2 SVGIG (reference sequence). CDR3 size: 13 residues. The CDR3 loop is CAWSSGFYNEQFF. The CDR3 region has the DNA TGTGCCTGGAGCAGCGGGTTCTACAATGAGCAGTTCTTC.